The sequence of this TCR beta chain was determined in a study of blood T cell repertoires in COVID-19. On the study more broadly: Samples representing acute and convalescent COVID-19 were sourced from the United States, Italy and Spain. The cDNA or gDNA used as material had been derived from T cells, B-cell-depleted T cells, or PBMCs.

This clone came up a few times. This CDR3 contains 14 residues. The V and J ends lost 1 base and 5 bases respectively, with 8 bases between them. Germline values: CDR1 MNHEY, CDR2 SVGEGT. Method: immunoSEQ multiplex PCR; TCRdb's copy keeps in-frame clones and lacks some. The sample has approximately 200,000 clones, roughly 80% seen once. The gene calls are TRBV6-2 or TRBV6-3 and TRBJ2-2, with D perhaps TRBD1 (5 bases). The receptor was derived from a woman older than 75 with acute or convalescent COVID-19. The sequenced sample was peripheral blood. The CDR3 coding sequence is TGTGCCAGCAGTTACTTATCAGGGACCGGGGAGCTGTTTTTT. This encodes CASSYLSGTGELFF.